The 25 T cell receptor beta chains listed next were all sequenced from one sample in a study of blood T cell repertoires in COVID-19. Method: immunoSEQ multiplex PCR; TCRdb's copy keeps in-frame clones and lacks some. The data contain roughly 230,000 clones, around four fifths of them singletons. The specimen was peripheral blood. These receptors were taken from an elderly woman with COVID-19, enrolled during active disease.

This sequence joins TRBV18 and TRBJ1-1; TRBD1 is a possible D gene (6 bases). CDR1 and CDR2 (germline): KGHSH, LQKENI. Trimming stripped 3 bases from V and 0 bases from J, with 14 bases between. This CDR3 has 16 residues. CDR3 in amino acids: CASSPWDNSMNTEAFF. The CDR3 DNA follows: TGTGCCAGCTCACCTTGGGACAATTCTATGAACACTGAAGCTTTCTTT.

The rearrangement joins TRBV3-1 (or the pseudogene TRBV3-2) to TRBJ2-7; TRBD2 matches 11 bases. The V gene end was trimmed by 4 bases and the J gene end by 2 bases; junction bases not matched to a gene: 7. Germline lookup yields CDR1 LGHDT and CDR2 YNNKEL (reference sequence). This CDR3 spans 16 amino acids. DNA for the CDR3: TGTGCCAGCAGCCGAGGAACTAGCGGGGGCCCCTACGAGCAGTACTTC. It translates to CASSRGTSGGPYEQYF.

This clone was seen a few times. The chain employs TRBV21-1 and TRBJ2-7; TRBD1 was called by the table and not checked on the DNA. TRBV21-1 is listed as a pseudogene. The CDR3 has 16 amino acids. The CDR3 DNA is TGTGCCAGCCGGGGTGGACAGTATGGGAAATTGAACGAGCAGTACTTC. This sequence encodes CASRGGQYGKLNEQYF.

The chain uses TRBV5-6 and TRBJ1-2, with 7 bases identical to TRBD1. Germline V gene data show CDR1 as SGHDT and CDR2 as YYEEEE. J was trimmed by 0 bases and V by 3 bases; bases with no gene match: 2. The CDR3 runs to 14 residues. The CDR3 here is CASSWTGPNYGYTF. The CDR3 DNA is TGTGCCAGCAGCTGGACAGGACCTAACTATGGCTACACCTTC.

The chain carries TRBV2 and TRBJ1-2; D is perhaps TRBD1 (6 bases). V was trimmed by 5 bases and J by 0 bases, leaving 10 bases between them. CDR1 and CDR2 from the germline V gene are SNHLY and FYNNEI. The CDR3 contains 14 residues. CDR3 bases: TGTGCCAGCAGTCGGACAGAAGCTAACTATGGCTACACCTTC. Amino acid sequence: CASSRTEANYGYTF.

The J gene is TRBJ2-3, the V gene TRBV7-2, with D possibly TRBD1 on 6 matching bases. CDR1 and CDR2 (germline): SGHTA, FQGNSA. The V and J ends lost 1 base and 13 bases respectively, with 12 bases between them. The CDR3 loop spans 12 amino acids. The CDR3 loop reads CASSLGGQSEYF. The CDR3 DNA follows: TGTGCCAGCAGCTTAGGAGGACAGTCAGAGTATTTT. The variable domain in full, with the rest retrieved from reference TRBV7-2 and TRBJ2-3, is GAGVSQSPSNKVTEKGKDVELRCDPISGHTALYWYRQSLGQGLEFLIYFQGNSAPDKSGLPSDRFSAERTGGSVSTLTIQRTQQEDSAVYLCASSLGGQSEYFGPGTRLTVL.

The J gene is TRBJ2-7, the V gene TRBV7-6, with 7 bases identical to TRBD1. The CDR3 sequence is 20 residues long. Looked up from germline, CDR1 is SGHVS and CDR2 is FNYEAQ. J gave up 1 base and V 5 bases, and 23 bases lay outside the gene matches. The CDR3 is CASSPTGAGGSPGQSYEQYF. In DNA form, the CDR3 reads TGTGCCAGCAGCCCCACCGGGGCAGGGGGTTCCCCAGGGCAATCCTACGAGCAGTACTTC.

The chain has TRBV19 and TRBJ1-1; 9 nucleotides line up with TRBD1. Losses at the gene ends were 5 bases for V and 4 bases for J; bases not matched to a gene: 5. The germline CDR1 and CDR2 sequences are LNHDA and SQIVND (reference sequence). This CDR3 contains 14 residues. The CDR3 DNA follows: TGTGCCAGTAGTTCACAGGGGGCCGGCACTGAAGCTTTCTTT. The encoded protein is CASSSQGAGTEAFF. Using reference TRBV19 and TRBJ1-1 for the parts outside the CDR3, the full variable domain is DGGITQSPKYLFRKEGQNVTLSCEQNLNHDAMYWYRQDPGQGLRLIYYSQIVNDFQKGDIAEGYSVSREKKESFPLTVTSAQKNPTAFYLCASSSQGAGTEAFFGQGTRLTVV.

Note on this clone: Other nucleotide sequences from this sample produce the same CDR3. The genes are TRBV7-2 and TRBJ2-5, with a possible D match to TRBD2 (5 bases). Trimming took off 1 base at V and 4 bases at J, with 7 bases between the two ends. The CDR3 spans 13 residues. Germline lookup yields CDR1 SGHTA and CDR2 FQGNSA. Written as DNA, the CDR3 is TGTGCCAGCAGCTTAGGGCGGGCAGAGACCCAGTACTTC. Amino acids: CASSLGRAETQYF.

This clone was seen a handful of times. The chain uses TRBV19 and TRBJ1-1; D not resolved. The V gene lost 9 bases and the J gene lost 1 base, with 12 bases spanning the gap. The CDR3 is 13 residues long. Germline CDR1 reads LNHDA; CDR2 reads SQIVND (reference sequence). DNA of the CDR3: TGTGCCAGGCTTTTTACAGAGAACACTGAAGCTTTCTTT. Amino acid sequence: CARLFTENTEAFF. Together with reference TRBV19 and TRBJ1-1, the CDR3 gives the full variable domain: DGGITQSPKYLFRKEGQNVTLSCEQNLNHDAMYWYRQDPGQGLRLIYYSQIVNDFQKGDIAEGYSVSREKKESFPLTVTSAQKNPTAFYLCARLFTENTEAFFGQGTRLTVV.

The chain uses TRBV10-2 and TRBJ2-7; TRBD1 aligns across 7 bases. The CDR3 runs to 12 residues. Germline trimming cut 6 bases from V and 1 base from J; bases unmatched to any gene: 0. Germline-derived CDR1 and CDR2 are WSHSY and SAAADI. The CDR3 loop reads CASRGQSYEQYV. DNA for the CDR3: TGCGCCAGCAGGGGACAGTCCTACGAGCAGTACGTC.

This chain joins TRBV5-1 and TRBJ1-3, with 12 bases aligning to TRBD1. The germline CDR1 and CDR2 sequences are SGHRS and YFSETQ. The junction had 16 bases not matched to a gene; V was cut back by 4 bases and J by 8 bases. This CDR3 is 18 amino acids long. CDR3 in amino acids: CASSEGQGANMQLDTIYF. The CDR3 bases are TGCGCCAGCAGCGAGGGACAGGGGGCAAATATGCAATTAGACACCATATATTTT.

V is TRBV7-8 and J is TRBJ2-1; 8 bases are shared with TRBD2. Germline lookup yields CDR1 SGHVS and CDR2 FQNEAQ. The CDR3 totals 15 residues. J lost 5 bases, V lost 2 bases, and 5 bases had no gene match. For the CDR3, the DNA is TGTGCCAGCAGCTTAAGACTAGCGACTCACAATGAGCAGTTCTTC. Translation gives CASSLRLATHNEQFF.

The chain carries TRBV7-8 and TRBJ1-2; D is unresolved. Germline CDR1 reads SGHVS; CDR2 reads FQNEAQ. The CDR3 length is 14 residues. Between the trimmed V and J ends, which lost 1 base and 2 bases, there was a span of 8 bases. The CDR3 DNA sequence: TGTGCCAGCAGCTTAGGCGGTGGGAACTATGGCTACACCTTC. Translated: CASSLGGGNYGYTF.

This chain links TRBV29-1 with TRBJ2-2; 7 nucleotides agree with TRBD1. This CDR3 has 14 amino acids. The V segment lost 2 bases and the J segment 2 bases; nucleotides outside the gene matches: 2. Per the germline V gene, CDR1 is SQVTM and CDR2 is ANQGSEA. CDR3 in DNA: TGCAGCGTTGAAAGGACAGGAAACACCGGGGAGCTGTTTTTT. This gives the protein CSVERTGNTGELFF.

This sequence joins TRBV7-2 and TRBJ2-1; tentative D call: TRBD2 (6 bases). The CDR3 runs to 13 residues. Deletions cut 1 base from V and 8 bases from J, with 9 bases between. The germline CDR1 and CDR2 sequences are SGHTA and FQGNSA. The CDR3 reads CASSLDRLDEQFF. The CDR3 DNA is TGTGCCAGCAGCTTAGATCGACTAGATGAGCAGTTCTTC.

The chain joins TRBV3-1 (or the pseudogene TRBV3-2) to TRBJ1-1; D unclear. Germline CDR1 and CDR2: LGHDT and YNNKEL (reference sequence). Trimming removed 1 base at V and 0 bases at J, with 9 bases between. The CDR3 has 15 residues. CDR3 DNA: TGTGCCAGCAGCCAAGTCCCCACTATGAACACTGAAGCTTTCTTT. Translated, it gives CASSQVPTMNTEAFF.

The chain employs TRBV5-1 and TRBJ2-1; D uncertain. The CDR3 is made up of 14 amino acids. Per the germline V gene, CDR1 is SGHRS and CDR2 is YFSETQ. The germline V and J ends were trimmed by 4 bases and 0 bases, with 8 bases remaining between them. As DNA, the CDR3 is TGCGCCAGCAGCCTGACATCCTCCTACAATGAGCAGTTCTTC. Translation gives CASSLTSSYNEQFF.

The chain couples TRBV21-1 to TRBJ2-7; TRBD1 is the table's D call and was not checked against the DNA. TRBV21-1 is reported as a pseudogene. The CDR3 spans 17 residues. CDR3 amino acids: CASSKVRGQLNSYEQYV. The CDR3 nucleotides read TGTGCCAGCAGCAAAGTAAGGGGCCAGTTAAACTCCTACGAGCAGTACGTC.

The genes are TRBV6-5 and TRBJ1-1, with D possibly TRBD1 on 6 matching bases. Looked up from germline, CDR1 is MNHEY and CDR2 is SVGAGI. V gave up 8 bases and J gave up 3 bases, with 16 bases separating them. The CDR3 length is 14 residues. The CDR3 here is CASWLNRVDTEAFF. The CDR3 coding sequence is TGTGCCAGCTGGTTAAACAGGGTCGACACTGAAGCTTTCTTT.

The CDR3 region has the DNA TGCGCCAGCAGCTTCTTCGCAACTAATGAAAAACTGTTTTTT. Encoded protein: CASSFFATNEKLFF. This chain links TRBV5-1 with TRBJ1-4; the D is unclear. From germline, CDR1 is SGHRS and CDR2 YFSETQ. The V end was cut by 2 bases, the J end by 0 bases, with 5 bases between. The CDR3 totals 14 residues. Looking up the rest from reference TRBV5-1 and TRBJ1-4 gives the full variable domain: KAGVTQTPRYLIKTRGQQVTLSCSPISGHRSVSWYQQTPGQGLQFLFEYFSETQRNKGNFPGRFSGRQFSNSRSEMNVSTLELGDSALYLCASSFFATNEKLFFGSGTQLSVL.

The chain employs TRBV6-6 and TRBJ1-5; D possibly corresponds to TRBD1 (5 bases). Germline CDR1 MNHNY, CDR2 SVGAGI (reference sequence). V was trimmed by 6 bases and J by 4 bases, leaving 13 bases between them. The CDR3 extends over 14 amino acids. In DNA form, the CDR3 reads TGTGCCAGCAGGCCCCAGGGTAGGAATCAGCCCCAGCATTTT. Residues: CASRPQGRNQPQHF.

In DNA form, the CDR3 reads TGTGCCAGCAGCTTTTGGGGGGAACAGGAAGCTTTCTTT. Protein: CASSFWGEQEAFF. This chain uses TRBV5-8 with TRBJ1-1; TRBD1 is a possible D gene (5 bases). This CDR3 has 13 residues. V lost 2 bases and J lost 8, with 13 bases in between. Germline V CDR1 and CDR2: SGHTS, YDEGEE.

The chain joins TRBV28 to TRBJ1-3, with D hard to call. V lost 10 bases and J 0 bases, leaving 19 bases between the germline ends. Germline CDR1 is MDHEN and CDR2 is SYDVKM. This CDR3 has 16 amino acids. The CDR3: CATADGVAISGNTIYF. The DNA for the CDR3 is TGTGCCACCGCTGACGGGGTGGCGATCTCTGGAAACACCATATATTTT.

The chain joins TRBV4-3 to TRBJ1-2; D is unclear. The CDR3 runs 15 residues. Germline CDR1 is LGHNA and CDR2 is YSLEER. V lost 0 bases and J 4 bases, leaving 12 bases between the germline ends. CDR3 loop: CASSQEEGFSYGYTF. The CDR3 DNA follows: TGCGCCAGCAGCCAAGAAGAGGGCTTTAGCTATGGCTACACCTTC.